This TCR beta chain was identified during a study of blood T cells in healthy people across ages. Primers used in a second PCR of roughly 6 to 12 cycles were a sample-barcoded 5' primer and a J-beta primer mix. TCRdb independently ran MiXCR on the 5' RACE reads; one entry per CDR3 protein. Among more than 1 million distinct CDR3 sequences listed, more than 35% were seen once. Individuals who donated were healthy Caucasians from Russia aged about 6 to 100. The V gene end was trimmed by 6 bases and the J gene end by 0 bases; junction bases not matched to a gene: 6. The germline V gene has CDR1 MNHEY and CDR2 SMNVEV (reference sequence). CDR3 size: 16 residues.

V and J are TRBV27 and TRBJ2-7, with TRBD1 identical over 12 bases. The TCR sequence derives from an older woman in good health. Source material: blood. The CDR3 DNA sequence: TGTGCCAGCAGGTCGGGGACAGGGGGCGTCTCCTACGAGCAGTACTTC. This gives the protein CASRSGTGGVSYEQYF.